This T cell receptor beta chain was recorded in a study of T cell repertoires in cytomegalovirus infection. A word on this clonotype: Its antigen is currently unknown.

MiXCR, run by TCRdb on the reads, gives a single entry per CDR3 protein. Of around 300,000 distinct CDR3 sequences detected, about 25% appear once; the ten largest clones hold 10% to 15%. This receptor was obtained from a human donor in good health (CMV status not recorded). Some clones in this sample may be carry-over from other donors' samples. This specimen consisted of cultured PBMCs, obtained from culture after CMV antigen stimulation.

The CDR3 DNA is TGTGCCAGCAGCCTGCAGGACAAGGCCTACTCTGGAAACACCATATATTTT. Its protein product is CASSLQDKAYSGNTIYF. The V gene is TRBV4-2, the J gene TRBJ1-3, with D maybe TRBD1 (5 bases). Per the germline V gene, CDR1 is LGHNA and CDR2 is YNFKEQ. The CDR3 is made up of 17 amino acids. V was shortened by 4 bases and J by 0 bases, with 16 bases between the two germline ends.